The 32 T cell receptor beta chains below come from one sample, sequenced in a study of T cell changes during pregnancy in multiple sclerosis. Assay used: immunoSEQ multiplex PCR; TCRdb lists only in-frame clones, some missing. The sample contains tens of thousands of clones, around 92% of which appear only once. The source was CD8+ T cells from peripheral blood mononuclear cells, collected in the first trimester of pregnancy. Receptors originate from a female donor with multiple sclerosis, enrolled in a pregnancy study.

The chain recombines TRBV6-6 with TRBJ1-2, with no clear D. The CDR3 runs to 11 residues. Germline V lookup: CDR1 MNHNY, CDR2 SVGAGI (reference sequence). Trimming took 8 bases from V and 7 from J, leaving 11 bases between them. CDR3 sequence (DNA): TGTGCCAGCTCAGCGACCGGTGGCTACACCTTC. Protein product: CASSATGGYTF.

J is TRBJ2-7 and V is TRBV5-1; D may be TRBD2 (6 bases). CDR3 length: 14 residues. Germline CDR1 SGHRS, CDR2 YFSETQ. V was trimmed by 0 bases and J by 1 base, leaving 8 bases between them. The CDR3 loop reads CASSLAEGSYEQYF. The CDR3 coding sequence is TGCGCCAGCAGCTTGGCGGAGGGTTCCTACGAGCAGTACTTC.

V and J are TRBV6-5 and TRBJ2-2; no reliable D call. The CDR3 spans 14 residues. V was trimmed by 0 bases and J by 7 bases, leaving 9 bases between them. Germline CDR1 MNHEY, CDR2 SVGAGI. CDR3 region: CASSYSQVSGELFF. The CDR3 nucleotides are TGTGCCAGCAGTTACTCCCAGGTCAGCGGGGAGCTGTTTTTT.

The V call is TRBV29-1, the J call TRBJ1-1, with D perhaps TRBD1 (6 bases). V was cut by 4 bases and J by 0 bases, with 12 bases left in between. Germline V gene sequence: CDR1 SQVTM, CDR2 ANQGSEA. There are 14 residues in the CDR3. CDR3 loop: CSVVGRDMNTEAFF. DNA for the CDR3: TGCAGCGTTGTAGGTAGGGACATGAACACTGAAGCTTTCTTT.

This rearrangement joins TRBV7-9 to TRBJ1-1; D perhaps matches TRBD1 (6 bases). This CDR3 has 15 residues. V gave up 6 bases and J gave up 0 bases, with 14 bases separating them. Germline lookup yields CDR1 SEHNR and CDR2 FQNEAQ (reference sequence). The CDR3 loop is CASSYIRGMNTEAFF. As DNA, the CDR3 is TGTGCCAGCAGTTACATCAGGGGAATGAACACTGAAGCTTTCTTT. Full variable domain (remainder filled in from reference TRBV7-9 and TRBJ1-1): DTGVSQNPRHKITKRGQNVTFRCDPISEHNRLYWYRQTLGQGPEFLTYFQNEAQLEKSRLLSDRFSAERPKGSFSTLEIQRTEQGDSAMYLCASSYIRGMNTEAFFGQGTRLTVV.

The chain couples TRBV30 to TRBJ1-5; D is undetermined. This CDR3 spans 14 amino acids. Germline V gene data show CDR1 as GTSNPN and CDR2 as SVGIG (reference sequence). V lost 4 bases and J lost 0, with 10 bases in between. The CDR3 reads CAWKAGASNQPQHF. The CDR3 coding sequence is TGTGCCTGGAAGGCCGGAGCTAGCAATCAGCCCCAGCATTTT.

V and J are TRBV4-1 and TRBJ2-5; 11 positions match TRBD1. After removal of 5 bases from V and 4 bases from J, the junction contained 9 bases not matched to a gene. CDR3 length equals 16 residues. Germline V gene data show CDR1 as MGHRA and CDR2 as YSYEKL. CDR3 sequence (DNA): TGCGCCAGCAGCATCACCCCGGACAGGGGGCTAGAGACCCAGTACTTC. Translating it yields CASSITPDRGLETQYF.

V and J are TRBV1 and TRBJ2-3; the D call of TRBD2 is as the table states it, not checked on the DNA. TRBV1 represents a pseudogene. The CDR3 runs to 18 residues. The CDR3 coding sequence is TGCACCAGCAGCCAACCTAGGGGACTAGCGGGGGCCCAAGATACGCAGTATTTT. Translated: CTSSQPRGLAGAQDTQYF.

This clone was seen a single time. The rearrangement joins TRBV6-4 to TRBJ1-1; TRBD1 is a possible D gene (5 bases). The germline V and J ends were trimmed by 6 bases and 3 bases, with 17 bases remaining between them. The CDR3 runs to 15 residues. CDR1 and CDR2 from the germline V gene are MRHNA and SNTAGT. CDR3 DNA: TGTGCCAGCAGGGGATGGGCAGGGTTCGACACTGAAGCTTTCTTT. Translation gives CASRGWAGFDTEAFF.

The J gene is TRBJ2-1, the V gene TRBV15; 8 positions match TRBD2. The CDR3 runs 13 residues. Germline V lookup: CDR1 LNHNV, CDR2 YYDKDF (reference sequence). J lost 7 bases, V lost 9 bases, and 8 bases had no gene match. The CDR3 nucleotides read TGTGCCACAAAGCGGGGGATGGGGAATGAGCAGTTCTTC. This codes for CATKRGMGNEQFF.

The chain combines TRBV2 with TRBJ2-1, with TRBD2 matching 12 bases. The V gene's germline CDR1 is SNHLY and CDR2 FYNNEI. V lost 2 bases to trimming and J lost 4 bases; unmatched junction nucleotides: 15. The CDR3 is 20 amino acids. CDR3 DNA sequence: TGTGCCAGCAGTGAAATGGGGGGACTAGCGGGTATAAAAACTTACAATGAGCAGTTCTTC. It codes for CASSEMGGLAGIKTYNEQFF. Using reference TRBV2 and TRBJ2-1 for the parts outside the CDR3, the full variable domain is EPEVTQTPSHQVTQMGQEVILRCVPISNHLYFYWYRQILGQKVEFLVSFYNNEISEKSEIFDDQFSVERPDGSNFTLKIRSTKLEDSAMYFCASSEMGGLAGIKTYNEQFFGPGTRLTVL.

The rearrangement links TRBV7-9 to TRBJ1-2, with D uncertain. V lost 3 bases, J lost 2 bases, and 7 bases lay in between. CDR3 length: 13 amino acids. In germline, CDR1 is SEHNR, CDR2 FQNEAQ (reference sequence). Here the CDR3 reads CASSLGGNYGYTF. The CDR3 coding sequence is TGTGCCAGCAGCTTGGGCGGGAACTATGGCTACACCTTC.

Written as DNA, the CDR3 is TGTGCCAGCAGCCAAGAGGGACAGGACAATGAGCAGTTCTTC. It encodes CASSQEGQDNEQFF. The chain uses TRBV4-2 and TRBJ2-1; 8 nucleotides agree with TRBD1. CDR1 and CDR2 (germline): LGHNA, YNFKEQ. V shed 0 bases, J shed 5 bases, and the junction held 0 bases outside the gene matches. This CDR3 is 14 amino acids long.

The chain joins TRBV4-1 to TRBJ2-2; D is unclear. V was shortened by 2 bases and J by 2 bases, with 18 bases between the two germline ends. The CDR3 length is 18 residues. Germline V gene data show CDR1 as MGHRA and CDR2 as YSYEKL. CDR3 DNA: TGCGCCAGCAGCCAACCCCCACCCGAGACACATAACACCGGGGAGCTGTTTTTT. This translates into CASSQPPPETHNTGELFF.

The chain carries TRBV27 and TRBJ2-7; 8 bases match TRBD1. Unmatched junction bases numbered 7, after V lost 5 bases and J lost 1 base. The germline V gene encodes CDR1 MNHEY and CDR2 SMNVEV (reference sequence). This CDR3 comprises 15 residues. In DNA, the CDR3 is TGTGCCAGCAGTCCTTGGACAGGGATTTCCTACGAGCAGTACTTC. Amino acids: CASSPWTGISYEQYF.

This clone was seen just once. The chain couples TRBV7-6 to TRBJ2-1, with TRBD1 identical over 7 bases. This CDR3 comprises 16 residues. Germline CDR1 reads SGHVS; CDR2 reads FNYEAQ. J lost 4 bases, V lost 5 bases, and 11 bases had no gene match. CDR3 region: CASSPPQGVPYNEQFF. DNA for the CDR3: TGTGCCAGCAGCCCCCCCCAGGGGGTCCCTTACAATGAGCAGTTCTTC.

The chain recombines TRBV4-3 with TRBJ2-1; TRBD1 matches at 9 bases. The trim removed 4 bases at V and 8 bases at J, leaving 12 bases unmatched. Germline-derived CDR1 and CDR2 are LGHNA and YSLEER. CDR3 length equals 16 residues. The CDR3 sequence: CASSRSGTGSADEQFF. The CDR3 bases are TGCGCCAGCAGCCGCAGCGGGACAGGGTCGGCGGATGAGCAGTTCTTC.

The chain couples TRBV28 to TRBJ2-7, with TRBD2 matching over 7 bases. The CDR3 spans 16 residues. V was pared by 2 bases and J by 5 bases, with 12 bases of the junction left unmatched. Germline CDR1 reads MDHEN; CDR2 reads SYDVKM. CDR3 sequence reads: CASSLGVGQGGHEQYF. In nucleotides, the CDR3 is TGTGCCAGCAGTTTAGGGGTCGGGCAGGGAGGGCACGAGCAGTACTTC.

This chain uses TRBV28 with TRBJ2-1, with D possibly matching TRBD2 (6 bases). CDR1 is MDHEN, CDR2 SYDVKM, per germline. This CDR3 is 17 amino acids long. Trimming took 3 bases from V and 0 from J, leaving 15 bases between them. CDR3 nucleotide sequence: TGTGCCAGCAGTTTCCTAACTAGCTCAAGCTCCTACAATGAGCAGTTCTTC. This gives the protein CASSFLTSSSSYNEQFF.

This clone showed up just once. The V call is TRBV7-9, the J call TRBJ1-1; D gene uncertain. V was clipped by 7 bases and J by 10 bases, with 13 bases between them. Germline CDR1 reads SEHNR; CDR2 reads FQNEAQ (reference sequence). The CDR3 consists of 11 residues. The CDR3 here is CASTAGLGAFF. Here the CDR3 DNA reads TGTGCCAGCACCGCGGGCTTGGGAGCTTTCTTT.

The genes are TRBV7-9 and TRBJ2-1; 10 positions match TRBD1. This CDR3 has 15 residues. The V segment lost 4 bases and the J segment 6 bases; nucleotides outside the gene matches: 6. Per the germline V gene, CDR1 is SEHNR and CDR2 is FQNEAQ (reference sequence). In DNA, the CDR3 is TGTGCCAGCAGCTCCGGACAGGGGGTAGGCAATGAGCAGTTCTTC. This codes for CASSSGQGVGNEQFF.

The chain carries TRBV29-1 and TRBJ1-2, with no clear D. Trimming stripped 0 bases from V and 1 base from J, with 9 bases between. Germline values: CDR1 SQVTM, CDR2 ANQGSEA. CDR3 length: 14 amino acids. CDR3 sequence (DNA): TGCAGCGTTGAAGATTACGGTAGTAACTATGGCTACACCTTC. This codes for CSVEDYGSNYGYTF.

This clone came up once. The CDR3 protein is CASSLARGVAGGPSDTQYF. The CDR3 DNA is TGTGCCAGCAGTTTGGCTCGGGGGGTAGCGGGAGGGCCATCAGATACGCAGTATTTT. The chain carries TRBV28 and TRBJ2-3; 11 bases line up with TRBD2. There are 19 residues in the CDR3. Trimming cost V 3 bases and J 4 bases; bases outside gene matches: 15. The V gene's germline CDR1 is MDHEN and CDR2 SYDVKM.

This sequence joins TRBV5-8 and TRBJ2-1, with 10 bases identical to TRBD2. Germline loops: CDR1 SGHTS, CDR2 YDEGEE. The CDR3 is 16 amino acids. Trimming removed 0 bases from V and 7 bases from J; junction bases left unmatched: 7. CDR3: CASSLGLAGVKNEQFF. CDR3 in DNA: TGTGCCAGCAGCTTGGGGCTAGCGGGAGTAAAAAATGAGCAGTTCTTC.

The CDR3 region is CASSSPSSYEQYF. In DNA form, the CDR3 reads TGTGCCAGCAGCTCTCCCTCCTCCTACGAGCAGTACTTC. V and J are TRBV5-4 and TRBJ2-7; no firm D call. Between the trimmed V and J ends, which lost 3 bases and 0 bases, there was a span of 7 bases. Germline loops: CDR1 SGHNT, CDR2 YYREEE (reference sequence). This CDR3 is 13 amino acids long.

The chain combines TRBV5-1 with TRBJ2-2, with D possibly being TRBD2 (6 bases). Trimming removed 4 bases from V and 7 bases from J, with 11 bases in between. The CDR3 has 13 residues. The germline V gene encodes CDR1 SGHRS and CDR2 YFSETQ. Here the CDR3 DNA reads TGCGCCAGCAGCACCGGGGGTATCGGGGAGCTGTTTTTT. Its protein product is CASSTGGIGELFF.

V gene TRBV6-4 combines with J gene TRBJ1-6; TRBD1 might be the D (6 bases). This CDR3 contains 17 residues. Trimming shortened V by 4 bases and J by 0 bases, and 13 bases separated the two germline ends. Germline CDR1 reads MRHNA; CDR2 reads SNTAGT. As DNA, the CDR3 is TGTGCCAGCAGTGCCGGGACATTGAGCTCCTATAATTCACCCCTCCACTTT. Translation gives CASSAGTLSSYNSPLHF.

The chain joins TRBV5-1 to TRBJ1-3, with 7 bases lining up with TRBD1. CDR1 SGHRS and CDR2 YFSETQ come from the germline V gene. This CDR3 spans 15 amino acids. The J segment lost 1 base and the V segment lost 4 bases, leaving 5 bases of the junction unmatched. The CDR3, as DNA: TGCGCCAGCAGCACTGGGACAGCGTCTGGAAACACCATATATTTT. This codes for CASSTGTASGNTIYF.

The chain has TRBV5-4 and TRBJ1-1; a weak D match, TRBD1 (6 bases). The CDR3 extends over 17 amino acids. V was pared by 1 base and J by 1 base, with 17 bases between. In germline, CDR1 is SGHNT, CDR2 YYREEE (reference sequence). CDR3 sequence: CASSLFGTGRENTEAFF. The CDR3 nucleotides read TGTGCCAGCAGCTTGTTCGGCACAGGGAGGGAGAACACTGAAGCTTTCTTT. Drawing the rest from reference TRBV5-4 and TRBJ1-1, the complete variable domain is ETGVTQSPTHLIKTRGQQVTLRCSSQSGHNTVSWYQQALGQGPQFIFQYYREEENGRGNFPPRFSGLQFPNYSSELNVNALELDDSALYLCASSLFGTGRENTEAFFGQGTRLTVV.

The chain employs TRBV7-3 and TRBJ2-3, with D maybe TRBD2 (5 bases). The V gene lost 5 bases and the J gene lost 4 bases, with 13 bases spanning the gap. Germline CDR1 reads SGHTA; CDR2 reads FQGTGA. This CDR3 region has 14 residues. The CDR3 DNA reads as TGTGCCAGCAGCCTAGGCCTAGCAGCAGATACGCAGTATTTT. Translated: CASSLGLAADTQYF.

This rearrangement joins TRBV4-1 to TRBJ1-1, with D possibly TRBD1 on 6 matching bases. The CDR3 extends over 15 amino acids. CDR1 is MGHRA and CDR2 is YSYEKL in the germline V gene. V dropped 0 bases and J dropped 3 bases, with 11 bases sitting between them. CDR3 bases: TGCGCCAGCAGCCAAGAAAGGGGGGGACACACTGAAGCTTTCTTT. It encodes CASSQERGGHTEAFF.

V gene TRBV29-1 combines with J gene TRBJ1-2; D perhaps matches TRBD1 (5 bases). This CDR3 is 13 amino acids long. Trimming removed 8 bases from V and 7 bases from J, with 20 bases in between. The germline V gene has CDR1 SQVTM and CDR2 ANQGSEA. Here the CDR3 DNA reads TGCAGCTCCCGGACCTTCACGGGGGGTGGCTACACCTTC. Translated, it gives CSSRTFTGGGYTF.